Listed below are T cell receptor beta chains from one sample, sequenced in a study of shared clonotypes between healthy human individuals. The assay was immunoSEQ multiplex PCR, and TCRdb's table has in-frame clones only and misses some. The sample contains about 1,500,000 clones, over 95% of which appear only once. The sequencing sample was made of naive CD4+ T cells sorted from blood. Receptor source: a young man in good health. CDR3s include the opening cysteine and the closing phenylalanine or tryptophan. D genes are given only for firm matches. A row's size may be missing; if present it is once, few, many or a size class.

D | J | size | V | CDR3 | DNA
TRBD2 | TRBJ2-7 | NA | TRBV16 | CASSQGLASYEQYF | TGTGCCAGCAGCCAGGGACTAGCGAGCTACGAGCAGTACTTC
NA | TRBJ2-5 | NA | TRBV19 | CASSHRAEETQYF | TGTGCCAGTAGTCACAGGGCGGAAGAGACCCAGTACTTC
NA | TRBJ2-3 | NA | TRBV2 | CASTRGDTQYF | TGTGCCAGCACCCGTGGGGATACGCAGTATTTT
TRBD2 | TRBJ2-3 | NA | TRBV19 | CASSIGGLAGGDTQYF | TGTGCCAGTAGTATAGGCGGACTAGCGGGAGGAGATACGCAGTATTTT
TRBD1 | TRBJ2-7 | NA | TRBV2 | CASRGTGTYEQYF | TGTGCCAGCAGGGGGACAGGGACCTACGAGCAGTACTTC
NA | TRBJ2-7 | NA | TRBV7-9 | CASSLQVHPENHYEQYF | TGTGCCAGCAGCTTGCAAGTCCACCCGGAAAATCACTACGAGCAGTACTTC
TRBD1 | TRBJ1-2 | NA | TRBV29-1 | CSARQGLYGYTF | TGCAGCGCCCGACAGGGTTTATATGGCTACACCTTC
NA | TRBJ2-7 | NA | TRBV5-1 | CASSLAEVGYEQYF | TGCGCCAGCAGCTTGGCCGAGGTTGGCTACGAGCAGTACTTC
NA | TRBJ2-3 | NA | TRBV9 | CASSVESAASTDTQYF | TGTGCCAGCAGCGTAGAGTCGGCGGCTAGCACAGATACGCAGTATTTT
NA | TRBJ1-5 | once | TRBV15 | CATSAGKQPQHF | TGTGCCACCAGTGCTGGGAAACAGCCCCAGCATTTT
TRBD1 | TRBJ1-5 | NA | TRBV2 | CASTQGARSNQPQHF | TGTGCCAGCACCCAGGGGGCGCGTAGCAATCAGCCCCAGCATTTT
NA | TRBJ2-2 | NA | TRBV15 | CATSRGHDPDGELFF | TGTGCCACCAGCAGGGGGCATGACCCGGACGGGGAGCTGTTTTTT
NA | TRBJ2-3 | NA | TRBV6-1 | CASSLLGDTQYF | TGTGCCAGCAGTTTGCTAGGGGATACGCAGTATTTT
TRBD1 | TRBJ1-2 | NA | TRBV10-3 | CAISKSIIPGQGGGYTF | TGTGCCATCAGTAAATCAATCATCCCGGGACAGGGGGGCGGCTACACCTTC
TRBD2 | TRBJ2-6 | NA | TRBV9 | CASSVVSGRLSGANVLTF | TGTGCCAGCAGCGTAGTAAGCGGGAGGCTCTCTGGGGCCAACGTCCTGACTTTC
NA | TRBJ2-2 | NA | TRBV27 | CASRHTGSSGELFF | TGTGCCAGCAGGCATACAGGGTCGAGCGGGGAGCTGTTTTTT
TRBD2 | TRBJ2-7 | NA | TRBV5-5 | CASSLRLSGGDYEQYF | TGTGCCAGCAGCTTGAGATTGTCGGGAGGAGACTACGAGCAGTACTTC
TRBD1 | TRBJ2-4 | NA | TRBV5-5 | CASSLRALPDRGDGNIQYF | TGTGCCAGCAGCTTGCGGGCGCTCCCGGACAGGGGAGACGGAAACATTCAGTACTTC
NA | TRBJ2-7 | NA | TRBV30 | CASVAPHEQYF | TGTGCTTCGGTGGCACCCCACGAGCAGTACTTC
NA | TRBJ2-2 | NA | TRBV14 | CASSQAGELFF | TGTGCCAGCAGCCAGGCCGGGGAGCTGTTTTTT
NA | TRBJ1-6 | NA | TRBV2 | CASSDGGTDSPLHF | TGTGCCAGCAGTGACGGGGGAACGGATTCACCCCTCCACTTT
NA | TRBJ2-1 | NA | TRBV6-1 | CASSDPFLERNEQFF | TGTGCCAGCAGTGACCCCTTCCTGGAACGCAATGAGCAGTTCTTC
NA | TRBJ2-7 | NA | TRBV12-2 | CASRNESETYEQYF | TGTGCAAGTCGCAACGAAAGTGAAACCTACGAGCAGTACTTC
NA | TRBJ1-2 | once | TRBV20-1 | CSAQTVNGYTF | TGCAGTGCCCAGACAGTAAATGGCTACACCTTC
TRBD2 | TRBJ2-2 | NA | TRBV9 | CASSVREGNTGELFF | TGTGCCAGCAGCGTCCGGGAGGGGAACACCGGGGAGCTGTTTTTT
NA | TRBJ2-5 | once | TRBV7-3 | CASSLAGLQETQYF | TGTGCCAGCAGCTTAGCAGGCCTCCAAGAGACCCAGTACTTC
NA | TRBJ1-5 | NA | TRBV28 | CASSLEGGRVQPQHF | TGTGCCAGCAGTTTAGAAGGGGGTAGGGTCCAGCCCCAGCATTTT
TRBD2 | TRBJ2-3 | NA | TRBV27 | CASSPSGRAKGGTDTQYF | TGTGCCAGCAGCCCTAGCGGGAGGGCCAAGGGGGGCACAGATACGCAGTATTTT
NA | TRBJ2-6 | NA | TRBV19 | CASSKTGANVLTF | TGTGCCAGTAGTAAGACAGGGGCCAACGTCCTGACTTTC
TRBD1 | TRBJ2-1 | NA | TRBV6-6 | CASSTGTGFGNEQFF | TGTGCCAGCAGCACCGGGACAGGGTTCGGCAATGAGCAGTTCTTC
TRBD2 | TRBJ2-5 | NA | TRBV11-2 | CASSLEGSGGAWETQYF | TGTGCCAGCAGCTTAGAAGGTAGCGGGGGCGCATGGGAGACCCAGTACTTC
NA | TRBJ2-7 | NA | TRBV27 | CASSLRTPRDAYEQYF | TGTGCCAGCAGTTTAAGGACGCCAAGAGATGCCTACGAGCAGTACTTC
TRBD1 | TRBJ1-1 | NA | TRBV4-1 | CASSRTRDRAPGEAFF | TGCGCCAGCAGCCGTACAAGGGACAGGGCCCCGGGTGAAGCTTTCTTT
TRBD2 | TRBJ2-7 | NA | TRBV19 | CASSIGLAGGLRLYEQYF | TGTGCCAGTAGTATAGGCCTAGCGGGGGGCCTACGCCTCTACGAGCAGTACTTC
NA | TRBJ1-2 | NA | TRBV5-4 | CASSLEANYGYTF | TGTGCCAGCAGCTTGGAGGCAAACTATGGCTACACCTTC
NA | TRBJ2-3 | NA | TRBV2 | CASREDRAGKDTQYF | TGTGCCAGCCGGGAGGACAGGGCCGGGAAAGATACGCAGTATTTT
NA | TRBJ2-5 | NA | TRBV30 | CAWSGIRGRYQETQYF | TGTGCCTGGAGTGGGATTCGGGGCCGATACCAAGAGACCCAGTACTTC